This is a list of T cell receptor beta chains from one sample in a study of T cells in Graves' hyperthyroidism and ophthalmopathy. TCRdb analysed the multiplex PCR reads with MiXCR anew, one entry per CDR3 protein. The sample consists of hundreds of thousands of distinct CDR3 sequences, over 35% of them appearing once. The sequenced sample was blood. These receptor sequences come from a man aged 18 to 35 with Graves' hyperthyroidism. Both conserved end residues are trimmed from each CDR3. For some rows the clone size is stated as once, few or many, or as a class when expanded; others skip it.

V gene,clone size,J gene,CDR3 protein
TRBV5-1,NA,TRBJ1-4,ASSLSVTENEKLF
TRBV10-3,few,TRBJ2-7,AISEKSTGSSYEQY
TRBV4-1,NA,TRBJ2-2,ASSQEVPGTGELF
TRBV10-3,NA,TRBJ1-1,ASIDQATTEAF
TRBV20-1,many,TRBJ1-1,SARNGGATNTEAF
TRBV6-6,NA,TRBJ1-2,ASSPDSEGYT
TRBV25-1,many,TRBJ2-2,ASSGLGREWRTGELF
TRBV29-1,many,TRBJ2-5,SGARRAGEGETQY
TRBV11-2,few,TRBJ1-6,AKQGGNSPLH
TRBV7-6,NA,TRBJ1-5,ASSQVGDRGPYSNQPQH
TRBV10-3,NA,TRBJ1-1,ASSPRLTRDSAEAF
TRBV20-1,many,TRBJ1-1,SASGGEAF
TRBV6-5,NA,TRBJ2-7,ASRPIGRPTEYEQY
TRBV3-1,NA,TRBJ1-1,ASSQESEAAF
TRBV5-1,many,TRBJ1-1,ASSFSTERF
TRBV7-6,NA,TRBJ2-7,ASSFSSGGPGYEQY
TRBV10-3,NA,TRBJ1-4,ASSVTQINEKLF
TRBV2,NA,TRBJ1-5,ASSELSNSNQPQH
TRBV5-1,NA,TRBJ1-4,ASSLGTDRGEKLF
TRBV5-1,NA,TRBJ1-2,ASKEGITGYGYT
TRBV6-1,NA,TRBJ2-7,ASRPTGGLSYEQY
TRBV5-6,many,TRBJ2-7,ASSPGQRGEY
TRBV7-9,many,TRBJ1-2,ASSSGGDGLGYT
TRBV2,few,TRBJ1-6,ASRTGTPSSPLH
TRBV6-6,NA,TRBJ1-2,ASSEGPANYGYT
TRBV10-2,NA,TRBJ1-5,ASTPRETGGTSNQPQH
TRBV29-1,many,TRBJ1-3,SVEDEEGPGNTIY
TRBV5-1,NA,TRBJ1-1,ASSLGAETF
TRBV4-3,NA,TRBJ1-5,ASSQEEQGNQPQH
TRBV9,NA,TRBJ1-4,ASSVYAEGRSNEKLF
TRBV24-1,NA,TRBJ2-7,ATSDSPGREQY
TRBV5-1,NA,TRBJ2-7,ASSYRTDANYEQY
TRBV10-3,NA,TRBJ2-7,ASSEVSAGEQY
TRBV2,NA,TRBJ2-2,ASSFSGTSTGELF
TRBV7-3,many,TRBJ1-6,ASSQLPRDSLSPLH
TRBV5-1,few,TRBJ2-7,ASSLRVGGPYEQY
TRBV14,few,TRBJ2-7,ASGQPVWYEQY
TRBV19,NA,TRBJ1-2,ASSARGGGFYGYT
TRBV19,few,TRBJ2-5,ASSTGLKEETQY
TRBV15,NA,TRBJ2-3,ATSTLGRGTDTQY
TRBV29-1,many,TRBJ2-7,SVASSRLGHGYEQY
TRBV29-1,many,TRBJ1-1,SVIRQGDWYNTEAF
TRBV2,many,TRBJ1-1,ASTQLGQTMSTEAF
TRBV10-3,NA,TRBJ1-5,ATTPTGDSNQPQH
TRBV10-3,NA,TRBJ1-1,ASRVGQGNTEAF
TRBV25-1,many,TRBJ1-5,ASSSDHSNQPQH
TRBV7-9,few,TRBJ2-2,ASSFPTQGANINTGELF
TRBV25-1,NA,TRBJ2-7,ASVEGGHEYEQY
TRBV7-9,NA,TRBJ1-6,ASSSFTGGGYNSPLH
TRBV19,NA,TRBJ2-6,ASSISGAGANVLT
TRBV7-9,NA,TRBJ1-1,ASNLDGTGGSATEAF
TRBV7-8,many,TRBJ1-5,ASSYGPNSNQPQH
TRBV2,NA,TRBJ2-7,ASPRGTYEQY
TRBV6-5,NA,TRBJ1-1,ASRQGQGTEAF